Listed here are 16 T cell receptor beta chains from one sample, sequenced in a study of blood T cell repertoires in COVID-19. Some clones are missing from TCRdb's copy, which holds only in-frame ones; the method was immunoSEQ multiplex PCR. Among 200,000 to 250,000 clones, 75% to 85% were seen once, and the ten largest hold about 1.3%. Sequencing was performed on peripheral blood. The receptors shown here come from a woman in her twenties or thirties with COVID-19, enrolled during active disease.

V usage is TRBV5-1 and J usage is TRBJ1-2, with D perhaps matching TRBD1 (6 bases). Germline V gives CDR1 SGHRS, CDR2 YFSETQ. The CDR3 totals 16 residues. V lost 0 bases and J 6 bases, leaving 18 bases between the germline ends. In DNA form, the CDR3 reads TGCGCCAGCAGCTTGGGGCCCCCCGGGCAGGGGAATGGCTACACCTTC. Protein sequence: CASSLGPPGQGNGYTF.

The table lists this clone with a few counts. The chain recombines TRBV6-5 with TRBJ2-3; D gene uncertain. The CDR3 consists of 13 residues. The V gene's germline CDR1 is MNHEY and CDR2 SVGAGI. Deletions cut 9 bases from V and 2 bases from J, with 12 bases between. CDR3 sequence: CASPLPATDTQYF. The CDR3 DNA reads TGTGCCAGTCCACTACCTGCCACAGATACGCAGTATTTT.

Comment on this clone: Other DNA sequences within the sample encode an identical CDR3. The gene calls are TRBV7-3 and TRBJ2-2, with D possibly TRBD1 on 5 matching bases. Trimming took 2 bases from V and 2 from J, leaving 9 bases between them. CDR1 and CDR2 from the germline V gene are SGHTA and FQGTGA. This CDR3 is built from 15 residues. CDR3 sequence (DNA): TGTGCCAGCAGCTTACAAGGGGCCAACACCGGGGAGCTGTTTTTT. Protein product: CASSLQGANTGELFF.

The rearrangement links TRBV27 to TRBJ2-7; 10 bases line up with TRBD1. CDR1 MNHEY and CDR2 SMNVEV come from the germline V gene (reference sequence). V was clipped by 8 bases and J by 5 bases; unmatched bases: 12. The CDR3 sequence is 15 residues long. The CDR3 DNA follows: TGTGCCAGCGGCCTAGTCGGGACAGGGGTCCACGAGCAGTACTTC. Protein sequence: CASGLVGTGVHEQYF.

The CDR3 DNA is TGTGCCAGCAGCGTCCCTCGGACGGGGATAGATACGCAGTATTTT. Translated: CASSVPRTGIDTQYF. This chain joins TRBV9 and TRBJ2-3; possibly TRBD2 for D (5 bases). The CDR3 contains 15 residues. The V gene's germline CDR1 is SGDLS and CDR2 YYNGEE. Deletions cut 2 bases from V and 5 bases from J, with 15 bases between.

The rearrangement links TRBV11-2 to TRBJ2-3; TRBD2 matches 16 bases. Germline assignment: CDR1 SGHAT and CDR2 FQNNGV. V dropped 4 bases and J dropped 2; count of bases not matched to a gene: 6. CDR3 length equals 18 residues. The CDR3 DNA reads TGTGCCAGCAGCTGGGCCGGGACTAGCGGGGGGGTCACAGATACGCAGTATTTT. Translated, it gives CASSWAGTSGGVTDTQYF.

The J gene is TRBJ2-5, the V gene TRBV9, with a tentative D call TRBD2 (7 bases). The V and J ends lost 0 bases and 6 bases respectively, with 15 bases between them. Germline loops: CDR1 SGDLS, CDR2 YYNGEE. The CDR3 has 15 residues. The CDR3, as DNA: TGTGCCAGCAGCGTAGAGTTCGGGGGGCCACAGACCCAGTACTTC. Its translation is CASSVEFGGPQTQYF.

The chain uses TRBV2 and TRBJ2-1; D is unresolved. Germline CDR1 SNHLY, CDR2 FYNNEI. The V end lost 5 bases, the J end lost 0 bases, and 8 bases lay between the germline ends. This CDR3 spans 14 amino acids. The CDR3 DNA reads TGTGCCAGCAGTCAGGATAGCTCCTACAATGAGCAGTTCTTC. As protein: CASSQDSSYNEQFF.

The chain has TRBV6-2 or TRBV6-3 and TRBJ2-7; weak D call: TRBD2 (6 bases). Looked up from germline, CDR1 is MNHEY and CDR2 is SVGEGT. The ends were cut back, 5 bases at V and 0 bases at J, with 14 bases in the middle. This CDR3 spans 15 amino acids. The CDR3 DNA is TGTGCCAGCAGTGTACGGACCGGGAGCTCCTACGAGCAGTACTTC. Amino acid sequence: CASSVRTGSSYEQYF.

The chain couples TRBV21-1 to TRBJ1-5. TRBV21-1 corresponds to a pseudogene. This CDR3 region has 14 residues. CDR3 in amino acids: CASKGGVSNQPQHF. The CDR3 coding sequence is TGTGCCAGCAAGGGAGGAGTTAGCAATCAGCCCCAGCATTTT.

The chain is built from TRBV4-1 and TRBJ1-1, with D possibly being TRBD1 (6 bases). V lost 1 base to trimming and J lost 0 bases, with 12 bases between them. Germline lookup yields CDR1 MGHRA and CDR2 YSYEKL. CDR3 length: 16 residues. CDR3 nucleotides: TGCGCCAGCAGCCAAGGAGGAGAGGGGGTGAACACTGAAGCTTTCTTT. Translation gives CASSQGGEGVNTEAFF.

This chain joins TRBV29-1 and TRBJ2-1; possible D gene TRBD1, 5 bases. This CDR3 comprises 13 residues. Between the trimmed V and J ends, which lost 1 base and 10 bases, there was a span of 14 bases. Germline values: CDR1 SQVTM, CDR2 ANQGSEA. The CDR3 loop is CSVEVGRAGEQFF. The CDR3 bases are TGCAGCGTTGAAGTTGGCAGGGCAGGAGAGCAGTTCTTC.

This clone was observed many times. The V gene is TRBV11-2, the J gene TRBJ2-7; 8 bases map to TRBD2. The J segment lost 4 bases and the V segment lost 5 bases, leaving 7 bases of the junction unmatched. Germline V gives CDR1 SGHAT, CDR2 FQNNGV. The length of the CDR3 is 14 residues. Here the CDR3 reads CASSRWTGGYEQYF. The CDR3 bases are TGTGCCAGCAGCAGATGGACGGGAGGGTACGAGCAGTACTTC.

The rearrangement uses TRBV30 and TRBJ1-1; 7 nucleotides match TRBD1. J lost 2 bases, V lost 3 bases, and 12 bases had no gene match. The CDR3 is made up of 16 amino acids. CDR1 is GTSNPN, CDR2 SVGIG, per germline (reference sequence). Here the CDR3 DNA reads TGTGCCTGGAGCATCCTACCGGGACAGAGAAACACTGAAGCTTTCTTT. Protein sequence: CAWSILPGQRNTEAFF.

The V call is TRBV11-2, the J call TRBJ2-7; 7 bases agree with TRBD2. V shed 3 bases, J shed 9 bases, and the junction held 8 bases outside the gene matches. CDR1 SGHAT and CDR2 FQNNGV come from the germline V gene. The CDR3 totals 13 residues. The CDR3 is CASSLDLGRGQYF. In DNA form, the CDR3 reads TGTGCCAGCAGCTTGGACTTAGGGAGGGGGCAGTACTTC.

The chain has TRBV6-1 and TRBJ1-5; the D is unclear. The CDR3 loop spans 14 amino acids. V gave up 0 bases and J gave up 6 bases, with 9 bases separating them. The germline CDR1 and CDR2 sequences are MNHNS and SASEGT. The CDR3 loop is CASSEAVGIQPQHF. CDR3 in DNA: TGTGCCAGCAGTGAAGCGGTCGGGATTCAGCCCCAGCATTTT.